This passage covers 11 T cell receptor beta chains from one sample sequenced in a study of control samples from healthy donors and cancer patients. Some clones are missing from TCRdb's copy, which holds only in-frame ones; the method was immunoSEQ multiplex PCR. The sample has approximately 82,000 clones, around 87% seen once. Sequenced sample: blood. The source is a man aged 45-65 years in good health.

This clone was found a few times. This chain connects TRBV11-2 to TRBJ2-1; 11 bases line up with TRBD2. V was clipped by 3 bases and J by 4 bases; unmatched bases: 2. The germline CDR1 and CDR2 sequences are SGHAT and FQNNGV. This CDR3 is built from 15 residues. This CDR3 is CASSFGLAGYNEQFF. CDR3 nucleotides: TGTGCCAGCAGCTTTGGACTAGCGGGTTACAATGAGCAGTTCTTC.

The J gene is TRBJ1-2, the V gene TRBV5-1, with TRBD1 identical over 7 bases. The CDR3 has 14 residues. CDR1 and CDR2 from the germline V gene are SGHRS and YFSETQ. The V gene end was trimmed by 4 bases and the J gene end by 8 bases; junction bases not matched to a gene: 11. The CDR3: CASSPQGIKAGYTF. The CDR3 DNA follows: TGCGCCAGCAGCCCACAGGGGATAAAGGCGGGCTACACCTTC.

V and J are TRBV7-8 and TRBJ1-5; no definite D call. V lost 1 base to trimming and J lost 5 bases, with 9 bases between them. The CDR3 extends over 14 amino acids. CDR1 SGHVS and CDR2 FQNEAQ come from the germline V gene. CDR3 sequence: CASSLVIGDQPQHF. In DNA, the CDR3 is TGTGCCAGCAGCTTAGTCATTGGGGATCAGCCCCAGCATTTT.

The rearrangement uses TRBV11-3 and TRBJ1-1; D remains ambiguous. Germline V gene lookup returns CDR1 SGHNT and CDR2 YENEEA. This CDR3 has 12 amino acids. The ends were cut back, 5 bases at V and 6 bases at J, with 10 bases in the middle. The CDR3 region is CASSLKTPEAFF. The CDR3 bases are TGTGCCAGCAGCCTAAAGACACCTGAAGCTTTCTTT. The whole variable domain, filled in from reference TRBV11-3 and TRBJ1-1, reads EAGVVQSPRYKIIEKKQPVAFWCNPISGHNTLYWYLQNLGQGPELLIRYENEEAVDDSQLPKDRFSAERLKGVDSTLKIQPAELGDSAVYLCASSLKTPEAFFGQGTRLTVV.

V gene TRBV15 combines with J gene TRBJ2-1; TRBD2 matches at 13 bases. Germline V gives CDR1 LNHNV, CDR2 YYDKDF (reference sequence). This CDR3 has 17 residues. The V segment lost 0 bases and the J segment 8 bases; nucleotides outside the gene matches: 7. CDR3 DNA sequence: TGTGCCACCAGCAGAGATGGCGGGACTAGCGGGAAAGATGAGCAGTTCTTC. Translating it yields CATSRDGGTSGKDEQFF.

This chain uses TRBV11-3 with TRBJ1-3, with D hard to call. V was shortened by 1 base and J by 1 base, with 11 bases between the two germline ends. There are 16 residues in the CDR3. Germline V gives CDR1 SGHNT, CDR2 YENEEA. The CDR3 protein is CASSLAAVVSGNTIYF. In DNA form, the CDR3 reads TGTGCCAGCAGCTTAGCAGCAGTGGTATCTGGAAACACCATATATTTT.

V gene TRBV5-5 combines with J gene TRBJ2-7; 7 bases line up with TRBD1. The CDR3 has 15 residues. Germline V CDR1 and CDR2: SGHKS, YYEKEE (reference sequence). After removal of 1 base from V and 6 bases from J, the junction contained 10 bases not matched to a gene. This CDR3 reads CASSLMLGTVVEQYV. In nucleotides, the CDR3 is TGTGCCAGCAGCTTGATGCTGGGGACAGTGGTCGAGCAGTACGTC.

The chain couples TRBV30 to TRBJ2-7, with 9 bases that match TRBD2. There are 15 residues in the CDR3. Trimming cost V 0 bases and J 6 bases; bases outside gene matches: 9. Per germline, CDR1 GTSNPN and CDR2 SVGIG (reference sequence). In DNA, the CDR3 is TGTGCCTGGAGTGTTGGGCTAGCGGGGCACCGCGAGCAGTACTTC. Its translation is CAWSVGLAGHREQYF.

This rearrangement joins TRBV25-1 to TRBJ2-3, with 11 bases lining up with TRBD2. Germline V CDR1 and CDR2: MGHDK, SYGVNS. The CDR3 contains 17 residues. V shed 6 bases and J 3 bases; nucleotides not matched to a gene: 11. The CDR3 loop reads CASSLAGGHLRTDTQYF. The CDR3, as DNA: TGTGCCAGCAGCTTAGCGGGGGGGCATTTGAGAACAGATACGCAGTATTTT.

This chain joins TRBV11-2 and TRBJ2-7, with D possibly called TRBD1 or TRBD2 (5 bases each). V gave up 5 bases and J gave up 5 bases, with 10 bases separating them. This CDR3 is 12 amino acids long. Per the germline V gene, CDR1 is SGHAT and CDR2 is FQNNGV. The CDR3 DNA reads as TGTGCCAGCAGCCGAGGGGAAAACGAGCAGTACTTC. This sequence encodes CASSRGENEQYF.

CDR3 in DNA: TGTGCCACCAGTGTTTCGACAGGACCCCAAGAGACCCAGTACTTC. Translating it yields CATSVSTGPQETQYF. This sequence joins TRBV24-1 and TRBJ2-5; maybe TRBD1 (6 bases). The CDR3 sequence is 15 residues long. CDR1 and CDR2 (germline): KGHDR, SFDVKD. Trimming pared 5 bases from V and 1 base from J, leaving 13 bases between.